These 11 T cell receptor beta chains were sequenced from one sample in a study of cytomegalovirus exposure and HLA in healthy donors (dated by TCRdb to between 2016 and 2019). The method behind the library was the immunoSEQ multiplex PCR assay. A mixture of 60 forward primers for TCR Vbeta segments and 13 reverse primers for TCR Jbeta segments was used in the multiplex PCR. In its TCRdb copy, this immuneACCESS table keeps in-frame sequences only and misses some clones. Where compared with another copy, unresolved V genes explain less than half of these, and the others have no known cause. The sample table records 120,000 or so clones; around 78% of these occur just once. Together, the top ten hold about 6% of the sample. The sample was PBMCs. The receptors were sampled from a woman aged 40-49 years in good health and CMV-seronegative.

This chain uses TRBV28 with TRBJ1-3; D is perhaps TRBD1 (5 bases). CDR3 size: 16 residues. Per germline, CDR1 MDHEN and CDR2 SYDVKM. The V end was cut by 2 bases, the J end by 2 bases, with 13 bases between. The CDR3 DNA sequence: TGTGCCAGCAGTTTAGACCAGGACACTGCTGGAAACACCATATATTTT. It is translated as CASSLDQDTAGNTIYF.

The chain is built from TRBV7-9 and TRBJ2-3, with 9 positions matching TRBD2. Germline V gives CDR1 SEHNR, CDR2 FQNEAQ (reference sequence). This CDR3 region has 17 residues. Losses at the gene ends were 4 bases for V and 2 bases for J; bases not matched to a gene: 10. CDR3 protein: CASSSQGGRAPTDTQYF. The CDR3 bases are TGTGCCAGCAGCTCCCAGGGCGGGAGGGCCCCCACAGATACGCAGTATTTT.

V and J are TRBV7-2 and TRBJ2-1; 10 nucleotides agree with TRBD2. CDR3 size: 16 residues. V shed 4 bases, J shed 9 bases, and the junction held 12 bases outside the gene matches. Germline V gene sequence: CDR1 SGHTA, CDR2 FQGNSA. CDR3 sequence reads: CASSSSSGGIWGEQFF. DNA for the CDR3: TGTGCCAGCAGCTCTTCTAGCGGGGGAATCTGGGGTGAGCAGTTCTTC.

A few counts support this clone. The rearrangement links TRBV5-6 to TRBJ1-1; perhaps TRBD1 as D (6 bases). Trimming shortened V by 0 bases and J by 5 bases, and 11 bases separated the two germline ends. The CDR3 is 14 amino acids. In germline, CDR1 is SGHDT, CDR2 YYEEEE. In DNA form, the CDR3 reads TGTGCCAGCAGCTTGGCTGGGGGCAGGACTGAAGCTTTCTTT. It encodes CASSLAGGRTEAFF.

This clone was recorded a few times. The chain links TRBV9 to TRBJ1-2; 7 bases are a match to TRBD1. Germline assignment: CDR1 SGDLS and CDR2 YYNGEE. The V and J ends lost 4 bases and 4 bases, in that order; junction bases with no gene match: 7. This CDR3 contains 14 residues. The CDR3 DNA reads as TGTGCCAGCAGCTTACAGGGGCGGGGCTATGGCTACACCTTC. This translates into CASSLQGRGYGYTF.

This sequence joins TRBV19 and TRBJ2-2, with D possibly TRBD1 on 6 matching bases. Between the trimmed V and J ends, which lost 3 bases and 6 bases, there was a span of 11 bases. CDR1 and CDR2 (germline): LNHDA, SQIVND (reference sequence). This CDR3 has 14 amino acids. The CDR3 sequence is CASSITGLAGELFF. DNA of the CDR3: TGTGCCAGTAGTATCACAGGGCTCGCCGGGGAGCTGTTTTTT.

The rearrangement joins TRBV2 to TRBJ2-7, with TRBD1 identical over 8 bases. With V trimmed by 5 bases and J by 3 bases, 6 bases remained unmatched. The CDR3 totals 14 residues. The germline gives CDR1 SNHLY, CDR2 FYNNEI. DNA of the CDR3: TGTGCCAGCAGTACCCCCGACAGGGGCTACGAGCAGTACTTC. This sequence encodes CASSTPDRGYEQYF.

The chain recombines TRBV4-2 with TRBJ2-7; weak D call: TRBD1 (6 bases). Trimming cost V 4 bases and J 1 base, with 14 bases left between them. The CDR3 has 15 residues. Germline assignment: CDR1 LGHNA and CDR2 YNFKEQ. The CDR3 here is CASSPGTGPSYEQYF. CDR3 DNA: TGTGCCAGCAGCCCTGGAACAGGGCCTTCCTACGAGCAGTACTTC.

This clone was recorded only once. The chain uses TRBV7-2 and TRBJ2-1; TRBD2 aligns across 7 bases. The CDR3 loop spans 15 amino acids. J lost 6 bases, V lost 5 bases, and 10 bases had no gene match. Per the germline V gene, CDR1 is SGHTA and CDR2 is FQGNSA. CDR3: CASSEGLGLANEQFF. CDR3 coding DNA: TGTGCCAGCAGCGAAGGACTAGGGCTAGCCAATGAGCAGTTCTTC.

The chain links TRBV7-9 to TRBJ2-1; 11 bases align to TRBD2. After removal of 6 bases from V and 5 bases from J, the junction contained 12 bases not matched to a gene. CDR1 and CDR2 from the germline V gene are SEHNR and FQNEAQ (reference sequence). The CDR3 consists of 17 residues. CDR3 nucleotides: TGTGCCAGCAGTCTCTACCCGGGACTAGCGGCGAACAATGAGCAGTTCTTC. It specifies CASSLYPGLAANNEQFF.

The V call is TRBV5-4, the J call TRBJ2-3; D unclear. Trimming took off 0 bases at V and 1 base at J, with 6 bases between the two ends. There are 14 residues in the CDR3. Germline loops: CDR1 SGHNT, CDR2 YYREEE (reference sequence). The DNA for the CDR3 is TGTGCCAGCAGCTTGGGTGGCCGCACAGATACGCAGTATTTT. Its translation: CASSLGGRTDTQYF. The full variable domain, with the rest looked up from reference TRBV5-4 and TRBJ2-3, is ETGVTQSPTHLIKTRGQQVTLRCSSQSGHNTVSWYQQALGQGPQFIFQYYREEENGRGNFPPRFSGLQFPNYSSELNVNALELDDSALYLCASSLGGRTDTQYFGPGTRLTVL.